One and the same sample provided the 5 T cell receptor beta chains below, sequenced in a study of blood T cell repertoires in COVID-19. Sequencing was performed with immunoSEQ multiplex PCR; in TCRdb, only in-frame clones are kept and a portion is missing. The table shows 300,000 or so clones, with approximately 90% occurring only once. Input material: peripheral blood. The source of these receptors is a woman aged 35 to 49 with acute or convalescent COVID-19.

The chain carries TRBV9 and TRBJ1-4, with unresolved D. This CDR3 contains 15 residues. The V end was cut by 0 bases, the J end by 7 bases, with 13 bases between. Germline CDR1 and CDR2: SGDLS and YYNGEE. The CDR3 DNA reads as TGTGCCAGCAGCGTAGTTAGTGGGCTCGGTGAAAAACTGTTTTTT. This translates into CASSVVSGLGEKLFF.

V and J are TRBV11-2 and TRBJ1-2; TRBD1 might be the D (6 bases). V dropped 1 base and J dropped 7 bases, with 13 bases sitting between them. This CDR3 has 14 residues. CDR1 is SGHAT, CDR2 FQNNGV, per germline. DNA for the CDR3: TGTGCCAGCAGCTTAGCGGGGGGGCAGTTTGGCTACACCTTC. Protein: CASSLAGGQFGYTF. The full variable domain, with the rest looked up from reference TRBV11-2 and TRBJ1-2, is EAGVAQSPRYKIIEKRQSVAFWCNPISGHATLYWYQQILGQGPKLLIQFQNNGVVDDSQLPKDRFSAERLKGVDSTLKIQPAKLEDSAVYLCASSLAGGQFGYTFGSGTRLTVV.

This clone was seen a single time. The gene calls are TRBV4-1 and TRBJ1-5; perhaps TRBD1 as D (5 bases). CDR1 and CDR2 (germline): MGHRA, YSYEKL. This CDR3 region has 15 residues. V lost 1 base, J lost 6 bases, and 13 bases lay in between. CDR3 DNA sequence: TGCGCCAGCAGCCAAGTGGATGGGGCAGGTCAGCCCCAGCATTTT. Translating it yields CASSQVDGAGQPQHF.

The chain employs TRBV5-1 and TRBJ2-6; the D gene is possibly TRBD1 (7 bases). CDR3 length equals 16 residues. Germline V gene data show CDR1 as SGHRS and CDR2 as YFSETQ. V lost 4 bases and J 2 bases, leaving 13 bases between the germline ends. The CDR3 reads CASSGGTAAGANVLTF. Written as DNA, the CDR3 is TGCGCCAGCAGCGGAGGGACAGCCGCTGGGGCCAACGTCCTGACTTTC.

The chain recombines TRBV9 with TRBJ1-2; 7 bases agree with TRBD1. The germline V gene encodes CDR1 SGDLS and CDR2 YYNGEE. CDR3 length: 14 amino acids. Trimming took 4 bases from V and 3 from J; bases not matched to a gene: 6. The CDR3 sequence is CASSPDRSDYGYTF. Written as DNA, the CDR3 is TGTGCCAGCAGCCCGGACAGGAGCGACTATGGCTACACCTTC. The whole variable domain, remainder taken from reference TRBV9 and TRBJ1-2, is DSGVTQTPKHLITATGQRVTLRCSPRSGDLSVYWYQQSLDQGLQFLIQYYNGEERAKGNILERFSAQQFPDLHSELNLSSLELGDSALYFCASSPDRSDYGYTFGSGTRLTVV.